This TCR beta chain came from a study of shared clonotypes between healthy human individuals. CD45RO-negative cells were positively selected for CCR7, leaving out terminally differentiated effector memory CD45RA+ cells. TCRdb's table, derived via immunoSEQ multiplex PCR, lists solely in-frame clones and lacks some. The top ten hold under 2% of the sample, which has about 2.1 million clones, 85% to 95% seen once. This clone was counted once. Its antigen is unidentified. Points from the study as a whole: Non-shared clonotypes had lower generation probabilities than clonotypes shared by all four sorted-subset donors. Estimated richness was generally greater in naive than memory subsets.

Germline values: CDR1 SGHRS, CDR2 YFSETQ. Trimming at V came to 0 bases and at J to 8 bases, leaving 5 bases not matched to a gene. The CDR3 runs to 14 residues. Input material: naive CD8+ T cells from PBMCs. This TCR was sampled from a man younger than 35 in good health. Some clones in this sample may be carry-over from other donors' samples. The chain uses TRBV5-1 and TRBJ2-1, with TRBD2 identical over 7 bases. CDR3 DNA: TGCGCCAGCAGCTTGGGACTAGCAGCGCATGAGCAGTTCTTC. Translating it yields CASSLGLAAHEQFF. Looking up the rest from reference TRBV5-1 and TRBJ2-1 gives the full variable domain: KAGVTQTPRYLIKTRGQQVTLSCSPISGHRSVSWYQQTPGQGLQFLFEYFSETQRNKGNFPGRFSGRQFSNSRSEMNVSTLELGDSALYLCASSLGLAAHEQFFGPGTRLTVL.